These 26 T cell receptor beta chains came from one sample sequenced in a study of CD8 T cells in Susac syndrome. RNA in amounts of roughly 0.45 to 1 ug was reverse transcribed with random hexamers. Each CDR3 protein gets one entry after TCRdb re-called the immunoSEQ multiplex PCR reads with MiXCR. The sample contains approximately 150,000 distinct CDR3 sequences, roughly 93% of which appear only once. The sequencing input was CD4+ T cells from PBMCs. Every receptor here comes from a human donor in good health.

The V gene is TRBV7-9, the J gene TRBJ1-1; D remains ambiguous. Germline V CDR1 and CDR2: SEHNR, FQNEAQ (reference sequence). The V end was cut by 0 bases, the J end by 7 bases, with 6 bases between. This CDR3 spans 12 amino acids. The CDR3, as DNA: TGTGCCAGCAGCTTAGCTCTCAATGAAGCTTTCTTT. It yields the protein CASSLALNEAFF.

V is TRBV29-1 and J is TRBJ2-2; D remains ambiguous. The ends were cut back, 6 bases at V and 6 bases at J, with 17 bases in the middle. From germline, CDR1 is SQVTM and CDR2 ANQGSEA. This CDR3 comprises 14 residues. The CDR3: CSVHPLPGAGELFF. DNA of the CDR3: TGCAGCGTGCACCCTCTTCCTGGGGCCGGGGAGCTGTTTTTT.

The J gene is TRBJ2-1, the V gene TRBV30; 9 nucleotides line up with TRBD1. The junction had 8 bases not matched to a gene; V was cut back by 5 bases and J by 6 bases. Germline values: CDR1 GTSNPN, CDR2 SVGIG (reference sequence). The CDR3 runs to 14 residues. CDR3 nucleotides: TGTGCCTGGGCGACAGGGGGTTCTCTCAATGAGCAGTTCTTC. Translation gives CAWATGGSLNEQFF.

The genes are TRBV5-1 and TRBJ1-3; D gene uncertain. The V gene's germline CDR1 is SGHRS and CDR2 YFSETQ. V was cut by 0 bases and J by 2 bases, with 9 bases left in between. The CDR3 has 15 amino acids. The CDR3 nucleotides read TGCGCCAGCAGCTTGGTCGCCGATCCTGGAAACACCATATATTTT. It encodes CASSLVADPGNTIYF. Looking up the rest from reference TRBV5-1 and TRBJ1-3 gives the full variable domain: KAGVTQTPRYLIKTRGQQVTLSCSPISGHRSVSWYQQTPGQGLQFLFEYFSETQRNKGNFPGRFSGRQFSNSRSEMNVSTLELGDSALYLCASSLVADPGNTIYFGEGSWLTVV.

The J gene is TRBJ2-2, the V gene TRBV14; 14 bases match TRBD2. V lost 9 bases to trimming and J lost 5 bases; unmatched junction nucleotides: 17. The CDR3 consists of 19 residues. CDR1 is SGHDN, CDR2 FVKESK, per germline. The CDR3 region is CASRTSGGSPQTPTGELFF. CDR3 sequence (DNA): TGTGCCAGTCGGACTAGCGGGGGGTCTCCCCAAACACCGACCGGGGAGCTGTTTTTT.

This clonotype has just one count. The chain uses TRBV5-1 and TRBJ2-5; D may match TRBD1 or TRBD2 (6 bases each). Germline assignment: CDR1 SGHRS and CDR2 YFSETQ. V was pared by 0 bases and J by 3 bases, with 9 bases between. This CDR3 spans 14 amino acids. The CDR3 loop is CASSLVGGEETQYF. The DNA of the CDR3 is TGCGCCAGCAGCTTGGTGGGGGGCGAAGAGACCCAGTACTTC.

The J gene is TRBJ2-1, the V gene TRBV7-9, with D unresolved. This CDR3 has 12 amino acids. The V and J ends lost 4 bases and 7 bases respectively, with 8 bases between them. Germline V gene data show CDR1 as SEHNR and CDR2 as FQNEAQ (reference sequence). The CDR3 sequence: CASSSADNEQFF. CDR3 bases: TGTGCCAGCAGCTCGGCCGATAATGAGCAGTTCTTC.

The chain combines TRBV15 with TRBJ1-6; 7 nucleotides match TRBD1. The CDR3 spans 15 residues. V lost 3 bases and J lost 7; bases outside the gene matches: 6. Germline CDR1 is LNHNV and CDR2 is YYDKDF (reference sequence). CDR3 nucleotides: TGTGCCACCAGCAGGTACAGGGGAGGGAATTCACCCCTCCACTTT. Its translation: CATSRYRGGNSPLHF.

V gene TRBV2 combines with J gene TRBJ1-2, with no clear D. The V gene lost 8 bases and the J gene lost 8 bases, with 12 bases spanning the gap. Germline V lookup: CDR1 SNHLY, CDR2 FYNNEI. This CDR3 is 11 amino acids long. The CDR3 coding sequence is TGTGCCAGCCGAGACTTGGGCGGCTACACCTTC. As protein: CASRDLGGYTF.

The V and J genes are TRBV27 and TRBJ2-3; 10 bases are shared with TRBD2. In germline, CDR1 is MNHEY, CDR2 SMNVEV (reference sequence). This CDR3 spans 15 amino acids. Trimming at V came to 3 bases and at J to 10 bases, leaving 10 bases not matched to a gene. The CDR3 region is CASSFRSGGARPQYF. DNA of the CDR3: TGTGCCAGCAGTTTTAGGAGCGGGGGGGCTCGACCGCAGTATTTT.

This clonotype was picked up a small number of times. The chain has TRBV2 and TRBJ1-1; D gene ambiguous. Germline CDR1 SNHLY, CDR2 FYNNEI. The V end lost 5 bases, the J end lost 2 bases, and 12 bases lay between the germline ends. The length of the CDR3 is 14 residues. CDR3 residues: CASSPGTPNTEAFF. The CDR3 nucleotides read TGTGCCAGCAGTCCAGGAACCCCAAACACTGAAGCTTTCTTT.

This chain uses TRBV25-1 with TRBJ1-2; D is uncertain. The V and J ends lost 2 bases and 4 bases respectively, with 8 bases between them. CDR3 length: 13 amino acids. Looked up from germline, CDR1 is MGHDK and CDR2 is SYGVNS. The CDR3 DNA follows: TGTGCCAGCAGTGAAAGTCATCTCTATGGCTACACCTTC. Translated: CASSESHLYGYTF.

The rearrangement joins TRBV20-1 to TRBJ1-1; D is unresolved. The ends were cut back, 0 bases at V and 4 bases at J, with 9 bases in the middle. This CDR3 spans 13 amino acids. Germline CDR1 is DFQATT and CDR2 is SNEGSKA (reference sequence). DNA for the CDR3: TGCAGTGCTAGAGAGTCTCTCTCCACTGAAGCTTTCTTT. Translation: CSARESLSTEAFF.

The chain uses TRBV5-1 and TRBJ2-1, with D maybe TRBD2 (6 bases). The V end was cut by 4 bases, the J end by 9 bases, with 17 bases between. CDR3 size: 14 residues. The germline V gene has CDR1 SGHRS and CDR2 YFSETQ. The CDR3 DNA follows: TGCGCCAGCAGCGGGGGACTTCTCGGAGGTGAGCAGTTCTTC. Translation gives CASSGGLLGGEQFF.

The chain couples TRBV5-1 to TRBJ2-7, with 9 bases lining up with TRBD1. This CDR3 has 13 residues. J was trimmed by 4 bases and V by 8 bases; bases with no gene match: 7. In germline, CDR1 is SGHRS, CDR2 YFSETQ. This CDR3 is CASGPGQGYEQYF. DNA of the CDR3: TGCGCCAGTGGACCGGGACAGGGTTACGAGCAGTACTTC.

The rearrangement uses TRBV7-2 and TRBJ2-7; 7 nucleotides agree with TRBD1. Trimming removed 0 bases from V and 3 bases from J; junction bases left unmatched: 2. The CDR3 covers 14 residues. The V gene's germline CDR1 is SGHTA and CDR2 FQGNSA. The DNA of the CDR3 is TGTGCCAGCAGCTTAGCCGGGACAGACTACGAGCAGTACTTC. This sequence encodes CASSLAGTDYEQYF.

The chain joins TRBV6-5 to TRBJ2-5, with 9 bases identical to TRBD2. The V and J ends lost 6 bases and 5 bases, in that order; junction bases with no gene match: 4. There are 13 residues in the CDR3. The germline V gene has CDR1 MNHEY and CDR2 SVGAGI. CDR3 sequence reads: CASRSGGKETQYF. In nucleotides, the CDR3 is TGTGCCAGCAGGAGCGGGGGGAAGGAGACCCAGTACTTC.

The chain joins TRBV2 to TRBJ2-1; D is unclear. This CDR3 spans 13 amino acids. Germline V gene data show CDR1 as SNHLY and CDR2 as FYNNEI. V was cut by 3 bases and J by 7 bases, with 10 bases left in between. In DNA, the CDR3 is TGTGCCAGCAGTGAGATCCGTGGGAATGAGCAGTTCTTC. Translated: CASSEIRGNEQFF. The full variable domain, completed using reference TRBV2 and TRBJ2-1, is EPEVTQTPSHQVTQMGQEVILRCVPISNHLYFYWYRQILGQKVEFLVSFYNNEISEKSEIFDDQFSVERPDGSNFTLKIRSTKLEDSAMYFCASSEIRGNEQFFGPGTRLTVL.

The chain joins TRBV11-1 to TRBJ1-4; the D gene is possibly TRBD1 (5 bases). Looked up from germline, CDR1 is SGHAT and CDR2 is FQDESV (reference sequence). The CDR3 covers 13 residues. The ends were cut back, 5 bases at V and 4 bases at J, with 8 bases in the middle. CDR3 DNA sequence: TGTGCCAGCAGCCGGGACGGTAATGAAAAACTGTTTTTT. Translation: CASSRDGNEKLFF.

The gene calls are TRBV7-2 and TRBJ1-5; D not certain. The ends were cut back, 3 bases at V and 2 bases at J, with 11 bases in the middle. Germline-derived CDR1 and CDR2 are SGHTA and FQGNSA. This CDR3 region has 15 residues. The CDR3 DNA is TGTGCCAGCAGCTTTCAGGCTTCGGGCAATCAGCCCCAGCATTTT. Residues: CASSFQASGNQPQHF.

The chain is built from TRBV20-1 and TRBJ2-5; D tentatively fits TRBD1 or TRBD2 (5 bases each). This CDR3 contains 17 residues. CDR1 and CDR2 from the germline V gene are DFQATT and SNEGSKA (reference sequence). The V gene lost 3 bases and the J gene lost 0 bases, with 20 bases spanning the gap. The chain's CDR3 is CSASGPGPPLNQETQYF. CDR3 bases: TGCAGTGCTAGTGGGCCGGGGCCCCCGCTAAACCAAGAGACCCAGTACTTC.

This clonotype was counted a single time. V and J are TRBV5-1 and TRBJ2-7, with D possibly TRBD1 on 6 matching bases. The CDR3 has 14 residues. Deletions cut 2 bases from V and 3 bases from J, with 12 bases between. From germline, CDR1 is SGHRS and CDR2 YFSETQ. The CDR3 loop is CASSFATGLYEQYF. CDR3 nucleotide sequence: TGCGCCAGCAGCTTTGCGACAGGCCTCTACGAGCAGTACTTC.

This chain joins TRBV5-1 and TRBJ2-7; tentative D call: TRBD1 (7 bases). Germline lookup yields CDR1 SGHRS and CDR2 YFSETQ. Trimming stripped 0 bases from V and 0 bases from J, with 16 bases between. This CDR3 comprises 17 residues. DNA of the CDR3: TGCGCCAGCAGCTTGGCGGAGGGGGCACCTTCCTCCTACGAGCAGTACTTC. Translated: CASSLAEGAPSSYEQYF.

The chain recombines TRBV29-1 with TRBJ1-1; D unresolved. CDR1 and CDR2 (germline): SQVTM, ANQGSEA. V was pared by 7 bases and J by 3 bases, with 12 bases between. The CDR3 is 12 amino acids. Here the CDR3 DNA reads TGCAGCGGTACCCCAGGAGACACTGAAGCTTTCTTT. It translates to CSGTPGDTEAFF.

The sample holds a few counts of this clonotype. CDR3 nucleotides: TGTGCCAGCAGCGCAGACAGGGATCAGCCCCAGCATTTT. Protein product: CASSADRDQPQHF. V gene TRBV7-2 combines with J gene TRBJ1-5; 7 bases are a match to TRBD1. J gave up 5 bases and V 5 bases, and 3 bases lay outside the gene matches. CDR1 and CDR2 (germline): SGHTA, FQGNSA. CDR3 length: 13 amino acids.

J is TRBJ1-5 and V is TRBV3-1, with a weak D call TRBD1 (5 bases). CDR1 and CDR2 (germline): LGHDT, YNNKEL (reference sequence). V lost 5 bases and J 3 bases, leaving 14 bases between the germline ends. This CDR3 has 15 amino acids. Here the CDR3 DNA reads TGTGCCAGCAGCTACGGTCGGGGCCCCAATCAGCCCCAGCATTTT. Its protein product is CASSYGRGPNQPQHF.